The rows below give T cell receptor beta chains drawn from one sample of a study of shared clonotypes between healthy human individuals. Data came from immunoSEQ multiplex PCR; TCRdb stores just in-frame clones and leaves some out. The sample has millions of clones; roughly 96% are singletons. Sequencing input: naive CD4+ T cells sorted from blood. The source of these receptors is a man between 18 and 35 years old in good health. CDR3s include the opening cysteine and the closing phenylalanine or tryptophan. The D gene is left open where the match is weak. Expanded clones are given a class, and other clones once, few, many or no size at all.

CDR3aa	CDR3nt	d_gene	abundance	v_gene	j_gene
CASSWTTEGSYNEQFF	TGTGCCAGCAGCTGGACCACCGAGGGGTCCTACAATGAGCAGTTCTTC	NA	NA	TRBV9	TRBJ2-1
CAIRGTSGSFLTDTQYF	TGTGCCATCAGGGGGACTAGCGGGAGTTTCCTCACAGATACGCAGTATTTT	TRBD2	NA	TRBV10-3	TRBJ2-3
CASSLGTGRNTEAFF	TGTGCCAGCAGCTTAGGGACAGGAAGAAACACTGAAGCTTTCTTT	TRBD1	NA	TRBV7-9	TRBJ1-1
CASSLDLSGGSGEQFF	TGTGCTAGCAGCTTAGACCTTAGCGGGGGGAGTGGTGAGCAGTTCTTC	TRBD2	NA	TRBV7-7	TRBJ2-1
CASSDPVSNYGYTF	TGTGCCAGCAGTGACCCAGTTTCTAACTATGGCTACACCTTC	NA	NA	TRBV2	TRBJ1-2
CSARQTEAFF	TGCAGTGCTAGGCAAACTGAAGCTTTCTTT	NA	NA	TRBV20-1	TRBJ1-1
CASSLRLAADTQYF	TGCGCCAGCAGCCTCAGACTAGCAGCAGATACGCAGTATTTT	TRBD2	NA	TRBV5-1	TRBJ2-3
CASNQGPTNEKLFF	TGTGCCTCGAACCAGGGGCCCACTAATGAAAAACTGTTTTTT	NA	NA	TRBV30	TRBJ1-4
CASSSGHNSGNTIYF	TGCGCCAGCAGCTCGGGACATAACTCTGGAAACACCATATATTTT	NA	NA	TRBV5-1	TRBJ1-3
CASSPGLNYEQYF	TGTGCCAGCTCACCGGGACTAAACTACGAGCAGTACTTC	TRBD2	NA	TRBV18	TRBJ2-7
CATGTLYSNQPQHF	TGTGCCACCGGGACATTGTATAGCAATCAGCCCCAGCATTTT	NA	NA	TRBV10-3	TRBJ1-5
CASILQDNYGYTF	TGTGCCAGCATCCTACAGGATAACTATGGCTACACCTTC	NA	NA	TRBV2	TRBJ1-2
CASSASGNTEAFF	TGTGCCAGCAGTGCATCGGGGAACACTGAAGCTTTCTTT	NA	NA	TRBV6-4	TRBJ1-1
CASSLLGQGFEQYF	TGTGCCAGCAGCTTACTTGGACAGGGGTTCGAGCAGTACTTC	TRBD1	once	TRBV7-2	TRBJ2-7
CASSTGVEQYF	TGTGCCAGCAGTACAGGGGTCGAGCAGTACTTC	TRBD1	NA	TRBV25-1	TRBJ2-7
CASSLDPARGGNTIYF	TGCGCCAGCAGCTTGGATCCCGCCAGGGGAGGAAACACCATATATTTT	NA	NA	TRBV5-1	TRBJ1-3
CASSPDAGARQPQHF	TGTGCCAGCTCACCGGACGCCGGGGCGAGGCAGCCCCAGCATTTT	NA	NA	TRBV18	TRBJ1-5
CASSERTGGYEQYF	TGTGCCAGCAGTGAACGGACGGGGGGCTACGAGCAGTACTTC	TRBD2	NA	TRBV2	TRBJ2-7
CASSHGGAGRLETQYF	TGCGCCAGCAGTCACGGGGGTGCGGGCAGGTTGGAGACCCAGTACTTC	NA	NA	TRBV5-1	TRBJ2-5
CASRKRELGELFF	TGTGCCAGCAGAAAGCGGGAGCTCGGGGAGCTGTTTTTT	TRBD2	NA	TRBV7-9	TRBJ2-2
CASSSRIAGGPYNEQFF	TGCGCCAGCAGCTCCCGTATAGCGGGGGGGCCCTACAATGAGCAGTTCTTC	TRBD2	NA	TRBV5-1	TRBJ2-1
CASRKRASVGNEQFF	TGTGCCAGCAGAAAACGCGCTTCGGTCGGGAATGAGCAGTTCTTC	NA	NA	TRBV6-5	TRBJ2-1
CASSTNRSPGGPQYF	TGTGCCAGCAGCACCAACAGGTCCCCTGGGGGGCCCCAGTACTTC	NA	NA	TRBV7-2	TRBJ2-5
CASSPGTGLPYEQYF	TGTGCCAGCAGCCCGGGGACCGGGTTACCCTACGAGCAGTACTTC	NA	NA	TRBV7-2	TRBJ2-7
CASGSGLYNEQFF	TGTGCCAGCGGAAGCGGCTTATACAATGAGCAGTTCTTC	NA	NA	TRBV6-6	TRBJ2-1
CASSSLGLAEIYEQYF	TGTGCCAGCAGTTCCTTGGGACTAGCGGAGATATACGAGCAGTACTTC	TRBD2	NA	TRBV27	TRBJ2-7
CASRAGKGGELFF	TGTGCCAGCAGGGCCGGGAAAGGGGGGGAGCTGTTTTTT	NA	NA	TRBV6-1	TRBJ2-2
CASSYSSRGFQETQYF	TGTGCCAGCAGTTACTCGAGTAGGGGTTTCCAAGAGACCCAGTACTTC	NA	NA	TRBV6-5	TRBJ2-5
CAISESGVDGYTF	TGTGCCATCAGTGAGTCAGGGGTCGATGGCTACACCTTC	NA	NA	TRBV10-3	TRBJ1-2
CASSLDRGSYEQYF	TGTGCCAGCAGCTTAGATCGGGGTTCCTACGAGCAGTACTTC	NA	NA	TRBV11-2	TRBJ2-7
CASSEYVNTIYF	TGTGCCAGCAGTGAATACGTAAACACCATATATTTT	NA	NA	TRBV6-1	TRBJ1-3
CASSYELAGSYEQYF	TGTGCCAGCAGTTACGAATTAGCTGGGTCCTACGAGCAGTACTTC	NA	once	TRBV6-6	TRBJ2-7
CASGFLNLGAIYGYTF	TGTGCCAGCGGATTCCTCAATCTGGGGGCAATCTATGGCTACACCTTC	NA	NA	TRBV28	TRBJ1-2
CASSSYLTEEAFF	TGCGCCAGCAGCTCATACCTCACGGAGGAAGCTTTCTTT	NA	NA	TRBV5-1	TRBJ1-1
CASSSNDRSPLHF	TGTGCCAGCAGCTCAAACGACAGGTCACCCCTCCACTTT	NA	NA	TRBV5-4	TRBJ1-6
CASSFLRDSHKDTQYF	TGTGCCAGCAGCTTCCTCAGGGACAGCCATAAGGATACGCAGTATTTT	TRBD1	NA	TRBV5-6	TRBJ2-3
CASSLGQMRTDTQYF	TGCGCCAGCAGCTTAGGACAGATGCGCACAGATACGCAGTATTTT	NA	once	TRBV5-1	TRBJ2-3
CASSQGGTSSHEQYF	TGTGCCAGCAGCCAGGGCGGGACTAGCTCCCACGAGCAGTACTTC	TRBD2	NA	TRBV9	TRBJ2-7
CATSRDRGSVSYNEQFF	TGTGCCACCAGCAGAGATCGGGGGTCCGTCTCCTACAATGAGCAGTTCTTC	NA	NA	TRBV15	TRBJ2-1
CASSQQVRAKNIQYF	TGTGCCAGCAGCCAACAGGTTAGGGCCAAAAACATTCAGTACTTC	NA	NA	TRBV7-2	TRBJ2-4
CASGTGGAICWKRPQHF	TGTGCCAGCGGGACAGGGGGAGCGATATGTTGGAAAAGGCCCCAGCATTTT	TRBD1	NA	TRBV27	TRBJ1-5
CASSLSTGNEKLFF	TGCGCCAGCAGCCTTTCGACGGGAAACGAAAAACTGTTTTTT	NA	many	TRBV4-3	TRBJ1-4
CASSQEGASLGGEKLFF	TGCGCCAGCAGCCAAGAAGGTGCATCCCTGGGTGGTGAAAAACTGTTTTTT	NA	NA	TRBV4-1	TRBJ1-4